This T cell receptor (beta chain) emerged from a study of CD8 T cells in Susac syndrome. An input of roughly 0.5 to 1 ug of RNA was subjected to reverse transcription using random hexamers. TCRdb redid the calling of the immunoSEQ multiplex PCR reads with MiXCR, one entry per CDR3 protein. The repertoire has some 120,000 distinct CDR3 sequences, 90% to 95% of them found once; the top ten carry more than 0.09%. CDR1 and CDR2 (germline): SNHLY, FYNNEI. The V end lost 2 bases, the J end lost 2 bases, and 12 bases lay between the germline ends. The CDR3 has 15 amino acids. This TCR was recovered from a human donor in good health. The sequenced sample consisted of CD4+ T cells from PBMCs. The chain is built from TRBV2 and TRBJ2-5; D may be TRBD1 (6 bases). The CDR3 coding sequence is TGTGCCAGCAGTGAACAGTCCGGACAGCAAGAGACCCAGTACTTC. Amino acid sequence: CASSEQSGQQETQYF.